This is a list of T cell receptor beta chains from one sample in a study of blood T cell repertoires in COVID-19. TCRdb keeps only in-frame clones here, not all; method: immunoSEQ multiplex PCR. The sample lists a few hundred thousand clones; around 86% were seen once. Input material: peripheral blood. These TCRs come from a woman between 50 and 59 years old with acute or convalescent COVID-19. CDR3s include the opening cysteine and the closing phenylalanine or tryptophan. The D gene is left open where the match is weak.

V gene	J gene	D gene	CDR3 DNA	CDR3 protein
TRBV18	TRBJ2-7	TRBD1	TGTGCCAGCTCACGGAGACAGGGTTCGTCCTACGAGCAGTACTTC	CASSRRQGSSYEQYF
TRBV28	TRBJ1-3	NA	TGTGCCAGCAGTCTAAGCTCTGGAAACACCATATATTTT	CASSLSSGNTIYF
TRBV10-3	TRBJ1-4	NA	TGTGCCATCAGTGATTCGTCGGGGGATAGGGAAAAACTGTTTTTT	CAISDSSGDREKLFF
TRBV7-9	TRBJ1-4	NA	TGTGCCAGCAGCTTAGCGAGCGGTGGTGAAAAACTGTTTTTT	CASSLASGGEKLFF
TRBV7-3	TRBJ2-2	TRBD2	TGTGCCAGCAGCGCTACTGGGAGGGGCACCGGGGAGCTGTTTTTT	CASSATGRGTGELFF
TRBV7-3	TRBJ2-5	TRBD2	TGTGCCAGCAGCTTAATGTACCTAGCGGGAGAAGAGACCCAGTACTTC	CASSLMYLAGEETQYF
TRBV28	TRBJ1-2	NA	TGTGCCAGCAGTTTCAGGGGCTATGGCTACACCTTC	CASSFRGYGYTF
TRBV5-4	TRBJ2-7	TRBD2	TGTGCCAGCAGCTTGGGAGGACTAGCGGGACTCGCCTACGAGCAGTACTTC	CASSLGGLAGLAYEQYF
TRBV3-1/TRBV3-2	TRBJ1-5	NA	TGTGCCAGCAGCCAGGCCGAGGACAGAATAAAGAGCAATCAGCCCCAGCATTTT	CASSQAEDRIKSNQPQHF
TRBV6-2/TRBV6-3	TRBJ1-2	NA	TGTGCCAGCAGTCCCCATTCTACGAGGACTACTAACTATGGCTACACCTTC	CASSPHSTRTTNYGYTF
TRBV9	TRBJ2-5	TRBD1	TGTGCCAGCAGTCGTACAGGGGACCAAGAGACCCAGTACTTC	CASSRTGDQETQYF
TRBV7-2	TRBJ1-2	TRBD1	TGTGCCAGCACCCCCGATGGTTGGACAGGGGTCACTGGTGGCTACACCTTC	CASTPDGWTGVTGGYTF